The 10 T cell receptor beta chains listed next were all sequenced from one sample in a study of cytotoxic CD8 clonotypes in ibrutinib-treated CLL. Clones were read by immunoSEQ multiplex PCR, and TCRdb kept only the in-frame ones, dropping some. The table shows 130,000 or so clones, with 70% to 85% occurring only once. Source: PBMCs, taken after 12 months of ibrutinib treatment. Receptors were obtained from a human donor with chronic lymphocytic leukemia.

The J gene is TRBJ1-2, the V gene TRBV7-2, with D possibly TRBD1 on 5 matching bases. The CDR3 sequence is 14 residues long. Trimming removed 5 bases at V and 4 bases at J, with 14 bases between. CDR1 SGHTA and CDR2 FQGNSA come from the germline V gene. Here the CDR3 DNA reads TGTGCCAGCAGCGATTACGACAGCCTCTATGGCTACACCTTC. Translating it yields CASSDYDSLYGYTF.

The table lists this clone with a few counts. The chain is built from TRBV6-5 and TRBJ1-3; TRBD1 agrees at 7 bases. CDR3 length: 14 residues. Germline CDR1 reads MNHEY; CDR2 reads SVGAGI. The trim removed 4 bases at V and 5 bases at J, leaving 5 bases unmatched. CDR3 amino acids: CASSLGGLRNTIYF. The DNA for the CDR3 is TGTGCCAGCAGTTTAGGGGGCCTTCGAAACACCATATATTTT.

This chain connects TRBV30 to TRBJ1-5; D is undetermined. The V gene lost 0 bases and the J gene lost 4 bases, with 7 bases spanning the gap. The length of the CDR3 is 13 residues. Germline CDR1 and CDR2: GTSNPN and SVGIG (reference sequence). The CDR3 loop reads CAWSVLGNQPQHF. The CDR3 region has the DNA TGTGCCTGGAGTGTACTAGGTAATCAGCCCCAGCATTTT.

The chain is built from TRBV12-5 and TRBJ1-4; D might be TRBD1 (6 bases). V was trimmed by 0 bases and J by 8 bases, leaving 16 bases between them. The germline CDR1 and CDR2 sequences are LGHNT and FRNRAP. The CDR3 sequence is 16 residues long. The DNA of the CDR3 is TGTGCTAGTGGTTTGGTCATGACAGGCCGTACGGAAAAACTGTTTTTT. Translation: CASGLVMTGRTEKLFF.

This clone occurred once. V is TRBV18 and J is TRBJ2-1; D call uncertain. This CDR3 region has 15 residues. V was shortened by 5 bases and J by 4 bases, with 15 bases between the two germline ends. Germline CDR1 and CDR2: KGHSH and LQKENI. In DNA, the CDR3 is TGTGCCAGCTCATTGGGCGGCCAGACGTACAATGAGCAGTTCTTC. Its protein is CASSLGGQTYNEQFF.

The genes are TRBV5-6 and TRBJ1-5; D not resolved. Germline-derived CDR1 and CDR2 are SGHDT and YYEEEE. Between the trimmed V and J ends, which lost 1 base and 2 bases, there was a span of 10 bases. CDR3 length equals 15 residues. The CDR3 protein is CASSLRGAGNQPQHF. The CDR3 DNA follows: TGTGCCAGCAGCTTGCGAGGCGCGGGCAATCAGCCCCAGCATTTT. The full variable domain, in which reference TRBV5-6 and TRBJ1-5 provide the parts outside the CDR3, is DAGVTQSPTHLIKTRGQQVTLRCSPKSGHDTVSWYQQALGQGPQFIFQYYEEEERQRGNFPDRFSGHQFPNYSSELNVNALLLGDSALYLCASSLRGAGNQPQHFGDGTRLSIL.

This chain joins TRBV7-8 and TRBJ2-1; 9 positions agree with TRBD2. The CDR3 sequence is 21 residues long. Germline CDR1 reads SGHVS; CDR2 reads FQNEAQ. Trimming at V came to 2 bases and at J to 4 bases, leaving 21 bases not matched to a gene. CDR3: CASSLLGTGGISGSLYNEQFF. The CDR3 nucleotides are TGTGCCAGCAGCTTACTAGGTACGGGGGGGATTAGCGGGAGTCTGTACAATGAGCAGTTCTTC.

This sequence joins TRBV5-4 and TRBJ1-4, with 10 nucleotides matching TRBD1. Germline V gene data show CDR1 as SGHNT and CDR2 as YYREEE (reference sequence). The trim removed 3 bases at V and 11 bases at J, leaving 16 bases unmatched. This CDR3 has 17 amino acids. This chain's CDR3 is CASSSRGQGGPPGKLFF. The CDR3 coding sequence is TGTGCCAGCAGCTCTCGTGGACAGGGGGGCCCGCCGGGGAAACTGTTTTTT.

The V and J genes are TRBV7-9 and TRBJ2-7; unclear D gene. Trimming removed 6 bases at V and 0 bases at J, with 9 bases between. In germline, CDR1 is SEHNR, CDR2 FQNEAQ (reference sequence). The CDR3 runs to 13 residues. The DNA of the CDR3 is TGTGCCAGCAGAGGGTCTAGCTCCTACGAGCAGTACTTC. Protein sequence: CASRGSSSYEQYF.

The chain employs TRBV18 and TRBJ1-3, with D hard to call. CDR1 is KGHSH and CDR2 is LQKENI in the germline V gene. The CDR3 runs to 16 residues. V was trimmed by 2 bases and J by 1 base, leaving 12 bases between them. Written as DNA, the CDR3 is TGTGCCAGCTCACCAAGGGTGTCATCGTCTGGAAACACCATATATTTT. It encodes CASSPRVSSSGNTIYF.